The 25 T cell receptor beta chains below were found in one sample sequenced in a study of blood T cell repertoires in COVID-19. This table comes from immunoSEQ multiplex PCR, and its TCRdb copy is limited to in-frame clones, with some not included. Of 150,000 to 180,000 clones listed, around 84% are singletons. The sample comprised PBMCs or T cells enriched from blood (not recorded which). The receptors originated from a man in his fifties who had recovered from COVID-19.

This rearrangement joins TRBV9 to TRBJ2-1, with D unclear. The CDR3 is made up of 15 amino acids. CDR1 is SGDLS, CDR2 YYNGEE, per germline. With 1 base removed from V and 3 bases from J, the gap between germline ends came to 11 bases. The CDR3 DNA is TGTGCCAGCAGCGTAAGCCCCGTTAGCTACAATGAGCAGTTCTTC. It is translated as CASSVSPVSYNEQFF.

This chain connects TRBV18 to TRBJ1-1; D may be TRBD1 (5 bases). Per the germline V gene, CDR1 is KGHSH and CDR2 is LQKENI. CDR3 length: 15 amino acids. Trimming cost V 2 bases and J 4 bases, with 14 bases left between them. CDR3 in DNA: TGTGCCAGCTCACCAGGCCAGGGAGGGGTCACTGAAGCTTTCTTT. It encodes CASSPGQGGVTEAFF.

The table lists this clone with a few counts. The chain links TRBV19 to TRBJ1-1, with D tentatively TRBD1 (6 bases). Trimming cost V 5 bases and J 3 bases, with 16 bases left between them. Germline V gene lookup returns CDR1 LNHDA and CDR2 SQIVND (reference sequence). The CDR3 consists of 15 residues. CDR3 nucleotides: TGTGCCAGTAGTCCAAGATACAGGGACCACACTGAAGCTTTCTTT. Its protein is CASSPRYRDHTEAFF. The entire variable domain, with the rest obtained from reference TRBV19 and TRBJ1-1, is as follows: DGGITQSPKYLFRKEGQNVTLSCEQNLNHDAMYWYRQDPGQGLRLIYYSQIVNDFQKGDIAEGYSVSREKKESFPLTVTSAQKNPTAFYLCASSPRYRDHTEAFFGQGTRLTVV.

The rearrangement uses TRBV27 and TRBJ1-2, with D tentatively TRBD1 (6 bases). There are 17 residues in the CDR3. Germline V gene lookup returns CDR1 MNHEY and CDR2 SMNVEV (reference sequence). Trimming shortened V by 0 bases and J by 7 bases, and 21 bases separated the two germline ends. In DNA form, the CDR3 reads TGTGCCAGCAGTTTATCGGTTTTACAGGGACGGGACCGTGGCTACACCTTC. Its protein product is CASSLSVLQGRDRGYTF.

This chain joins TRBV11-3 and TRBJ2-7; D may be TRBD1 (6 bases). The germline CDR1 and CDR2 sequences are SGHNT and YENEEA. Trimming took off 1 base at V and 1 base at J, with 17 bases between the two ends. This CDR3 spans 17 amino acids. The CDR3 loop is CASSLVGRDIVSYEQYF. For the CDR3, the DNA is TGTGCCAGCAGCTTAGTGGGCCGGGACATCGTTTCCTACGAGCAGTACTTC.

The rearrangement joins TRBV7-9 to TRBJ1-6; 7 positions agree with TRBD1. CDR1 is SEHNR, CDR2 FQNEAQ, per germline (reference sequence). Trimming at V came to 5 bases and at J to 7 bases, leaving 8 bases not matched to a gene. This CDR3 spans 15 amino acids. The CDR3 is CASSRYRGSNSPLHF. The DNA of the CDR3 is TGTGCCAGCAGCCGCTACAGGGGCTCAAATTCACCCCTCCACTTT.

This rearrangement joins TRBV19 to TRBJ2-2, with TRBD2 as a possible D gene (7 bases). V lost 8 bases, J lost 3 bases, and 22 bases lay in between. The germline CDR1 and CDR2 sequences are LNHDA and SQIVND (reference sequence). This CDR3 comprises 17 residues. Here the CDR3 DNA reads TGTGCCAGTCACCTGAGGTGGGGGGGCATAGACACCGGGGAGCTGTTTTTT. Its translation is CASHLRWGGIDTGELFF.

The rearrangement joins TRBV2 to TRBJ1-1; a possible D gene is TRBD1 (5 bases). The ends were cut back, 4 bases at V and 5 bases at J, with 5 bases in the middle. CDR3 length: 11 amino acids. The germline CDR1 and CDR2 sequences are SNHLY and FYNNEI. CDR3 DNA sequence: TGTGCCAGCAGTGGGACAACTGAAGCTTTCTTT. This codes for CASSGTTEAFF.

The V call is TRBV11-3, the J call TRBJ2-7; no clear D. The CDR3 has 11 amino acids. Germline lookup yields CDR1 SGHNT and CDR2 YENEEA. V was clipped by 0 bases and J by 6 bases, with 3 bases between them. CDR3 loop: CASSLDLEQYF. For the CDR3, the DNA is TGTGCCAGCAGCTTAGATCTCGAGCAGTACTTC.

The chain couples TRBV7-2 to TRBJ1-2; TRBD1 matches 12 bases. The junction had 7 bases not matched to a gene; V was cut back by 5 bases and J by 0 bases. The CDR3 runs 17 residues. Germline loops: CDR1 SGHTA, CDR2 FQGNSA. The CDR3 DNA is TGTGCCAGCAGCACCCGGGACAGGGGGCGGACTAACTATGGCTACACCTTC. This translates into CASSTRDRGRTNYGYTF. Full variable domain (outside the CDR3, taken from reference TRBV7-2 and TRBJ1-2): GAGVSQSPSNKVTEKGKDVELRCDPISGHTALYWYRQSLGQGLEFLIYFQGNSAPDKSGLPSDRFSAERTGGSVSTLTIQRTQQEDSAVYLCASSTRDRGRTNYGYTFGSGTRLTVV.

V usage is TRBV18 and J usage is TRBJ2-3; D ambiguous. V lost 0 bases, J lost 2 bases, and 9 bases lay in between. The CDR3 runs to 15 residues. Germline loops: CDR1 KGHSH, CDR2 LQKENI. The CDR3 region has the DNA TGTGCCAGCTCACCACCCGACGGGTACACAGATACGCAGTATTTT. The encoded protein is CASSPPDGYTDTQYF.

The CDR3 region is CASSFPGTVRYGYTF. The CDR3 DNA sequence: TGTGCCAGCAGTTTCCCCGGGACAGTGAGGTATGGCTACACCTTC. The rearrangement uses TRBV6-2 or TRBV6-3 and TRBJ1-2, with 7 bases identical to TRBD1. Germline CDR1 reads MNHEY; CDR2 reads SVGEGT. Trimming took 4 bases from V and 5 from J; bases not matched to a gene: 10. The CDR3 totals 15 residues.

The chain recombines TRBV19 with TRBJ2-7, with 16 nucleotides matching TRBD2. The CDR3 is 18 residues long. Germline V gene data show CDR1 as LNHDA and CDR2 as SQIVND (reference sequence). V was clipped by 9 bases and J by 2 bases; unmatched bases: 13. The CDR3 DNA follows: TGTGCCAGCCGACCCCCAGCCGGGACTAGCGGGGGGGCCTACGAGCAGTACTTC. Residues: CASRPPAGTSGGAYEQYF.

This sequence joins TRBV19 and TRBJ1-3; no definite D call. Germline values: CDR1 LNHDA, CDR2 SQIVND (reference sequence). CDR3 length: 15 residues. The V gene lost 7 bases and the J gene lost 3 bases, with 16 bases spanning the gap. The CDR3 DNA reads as TGTGCCAGTACCATCGGTGGGCTTTTTGGAAACACCATATATTTT. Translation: CASTIGGLFGNTIYF.

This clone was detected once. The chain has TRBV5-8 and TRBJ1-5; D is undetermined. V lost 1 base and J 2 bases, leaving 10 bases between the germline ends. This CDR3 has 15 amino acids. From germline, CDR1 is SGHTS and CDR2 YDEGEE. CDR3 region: CASSLLEGRNQPQHF. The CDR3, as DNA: TGTGCCAGCAGCTTGCTGGAGGGCCGCAATCAGCCCCAGCATTTT.

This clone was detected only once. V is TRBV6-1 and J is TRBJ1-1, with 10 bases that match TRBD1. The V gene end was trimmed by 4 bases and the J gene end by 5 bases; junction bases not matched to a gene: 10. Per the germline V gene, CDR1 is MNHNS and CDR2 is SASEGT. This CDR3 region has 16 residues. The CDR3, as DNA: TGTGCCAGCAGTGGCGACAGGGGGCGTGGGAGTACTGAAGCTTTCTTT. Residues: CASSGDRGRGSTEAFF.

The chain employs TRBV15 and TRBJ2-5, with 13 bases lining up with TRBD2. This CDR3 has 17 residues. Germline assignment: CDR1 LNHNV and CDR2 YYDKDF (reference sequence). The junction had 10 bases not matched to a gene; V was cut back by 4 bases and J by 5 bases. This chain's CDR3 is CATSNRLLAGGLETQYF. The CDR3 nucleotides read TGTGCCACCAGCAATCGATTACTAGCGGGGGGGCTTGAGACCCAGTACTTC.

For the CDR3, the DNA is TGTGCCAGCAGCTTGGTGGGGGACAGGGGCACCTATGGCTACACCTTC. Translated: CASSLVGDRGTYGYTF. The chain couples TRBV5-4 to TRBJ1-2, with TRBD1 matching 10 bases. From germline, CDR1 is SGHNT and CDR2 YYREEE (reference sequence). The CDR3 length is 16 residues. The V gene end was trimmed by 0 bases and the J gene end by 4 bases; junction bases not matched to a gene: 6.

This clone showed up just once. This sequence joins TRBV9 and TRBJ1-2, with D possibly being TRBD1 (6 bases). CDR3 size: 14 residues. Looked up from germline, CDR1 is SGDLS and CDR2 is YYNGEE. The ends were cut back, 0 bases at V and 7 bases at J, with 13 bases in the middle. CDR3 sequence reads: CASSVVNRVRGYTF. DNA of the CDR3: TGTGCCAGCAGCGTAGTAAACAGGGTCCGTGGCTACACCTTC.

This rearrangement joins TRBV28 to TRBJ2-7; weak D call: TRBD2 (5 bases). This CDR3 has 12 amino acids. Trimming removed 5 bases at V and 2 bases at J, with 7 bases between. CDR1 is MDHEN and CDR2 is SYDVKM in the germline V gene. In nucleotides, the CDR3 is TGTGCCAGCAGTGGAGGCCCCTACGAGCAGTACTTC. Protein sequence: CASSGGPYEQYF.

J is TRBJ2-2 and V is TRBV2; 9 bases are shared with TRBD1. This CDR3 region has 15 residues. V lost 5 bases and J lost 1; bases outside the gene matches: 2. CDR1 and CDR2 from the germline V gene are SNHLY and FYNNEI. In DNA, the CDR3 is TGTGCCAGCAGTTGGGGACAGGGGAACACCGGGGAGCTGTTTTTT. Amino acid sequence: CASSWGQGNTGELFF.

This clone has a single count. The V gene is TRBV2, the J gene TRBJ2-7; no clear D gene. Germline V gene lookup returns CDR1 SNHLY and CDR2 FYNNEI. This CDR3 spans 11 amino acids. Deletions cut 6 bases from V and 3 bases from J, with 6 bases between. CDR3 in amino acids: CASSPNYEQYF. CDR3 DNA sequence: TGTGCCAGCAGCCCTAACTACGAGCAGTACTTC.

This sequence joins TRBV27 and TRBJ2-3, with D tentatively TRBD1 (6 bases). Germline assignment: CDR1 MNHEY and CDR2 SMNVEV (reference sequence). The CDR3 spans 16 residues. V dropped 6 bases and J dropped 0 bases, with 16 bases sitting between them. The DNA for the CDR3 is TGTGCCAGCAGCGTACAGGGCCATTCTAGCACAGATACGCAGTATTTT. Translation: CASSVQGHSSTDTQYF.

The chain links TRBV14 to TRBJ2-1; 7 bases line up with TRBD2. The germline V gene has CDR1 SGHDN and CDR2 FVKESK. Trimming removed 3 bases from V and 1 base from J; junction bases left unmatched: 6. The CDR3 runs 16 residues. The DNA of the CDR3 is TGTGCCAGCAGCCAGACTCTACTAGCGTCCTACAATGAGCAGTTCTTC. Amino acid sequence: CASSQTLLASYNEQFF.

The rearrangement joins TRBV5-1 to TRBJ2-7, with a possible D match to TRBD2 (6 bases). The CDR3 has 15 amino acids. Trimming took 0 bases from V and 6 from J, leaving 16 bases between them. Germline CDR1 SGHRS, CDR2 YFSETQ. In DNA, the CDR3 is TGCGCCAGCAGCTTGGATGGAGGGTTTGGAGCCGAGCAGTACTTC. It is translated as CASSLDGGFGAEQYF.